This is a list of T cell receptor beta chains from one sample in a study of T cell changes during pregnancy in multiple sclerosis. The assay was immunoSEQ multiplex PCR, and TCRdb's table has in-frame clones only and misses some. The sample consists of tens of thousands of clones, roughly 92% of them appearing once. The source material was CD4+ T cells from peripheral blood mononuclear cells, sampled in the first trimester of pregnancy. These receptors came from a female donor with multiple sclerosis, enrolled in a pregnancy study. CDR3s include the opening cysteine and the closing phenylalanine or tryptophan. The order of the fields is J gene, V gene, D gene, clone size, CDR3 protein, CDR3 DNA. D genes are given only for firm matches. Size is stated for part of the rows, as once, few or many counts, or as a class when the clone is expanded.

J gene: TRBJ2-7; V gene: TRBV4-1; D gene: NA; clone size: NA; CDR3 protein: CASSQGRTGRELMYEQYF; CDR3 DNA: TGCGCCAGCAGCCAAGGCAGGACGGGACGGGAGTTGATGTACGAGCAGTACTTC
J gene: TRBJ1-2; V gene: TRBV6-6; D gene: NA; clone size: NA; CDR3 protein: CASTDGGAFNYGYTF; CDR3 DNA: TGTGCCAGCACCGACGGGGGGGCCTTTAACTATGGCTACACCTTC
J gene: TRBJ1-3; V gene: TRBV28; D gene: NA; clone size: NA; CDR3 protein: CASSLWTAGTGNTIYF; CDR3 DNA: TGTGCCAGCAGTCTATGGACAGCCGGAACTGGAAACACCATATATTTT
J gene: TRBJ1-3; V gene: TRBV29-1; D gene: NA; clone size: NA; CDR3 protein: CSVEGAVGNTIYF; CDR3 DNA: TGCAGCGTTGAAGGGGCAGTTGGAAACACCATATATTTT
J gene: TRBJ2-5; V gene: TRBV21-1; D gene: NA; clone size: NA; CDR3 protein: CASSKGGGRGIKTQYF; CDR3 DNA: TGTGCCAGCAGCAAGGGCGGCGGGAGGGGGATAAAGACCCAGTACTTC
J gene: TRBJ1-3; V gene: TRBV5-6; D gene: NA; clone size: NA; CDR3 protein: CASSSAKGPGNTIYF; CDR3 DNA: TGTGCCAGCAGCTCCGCAAAGGGGCCTGGAAACACCATATATTTT
J gene: TRBJ1-1; V gene: TRBV18; D gene: NA; clone size: NA; CDR3 protein: CASSPAQLEVTEAFF; CDR3 DNA: TGTGCCAGCTCACCGGCACAGCTCGAAGTCACTGAAGCTTTCTTT
J gene: TRBJ2-1; V gene: TRBV7-6; D gene: TRBD2; clone size: NA; CDR3 protein: CASSLVGTRTYNEQFF; CDR3 DNA: TGTGCCAGCAGCTTAGTGGGGACTAGGACCTACAATGAGCAGTTCTTC
J gene: TRBJ2-3; V gene: TRBV18; D gene: NA; clone size: once; CDR3 protein: CASSPLGAGSTDTQYF; CDR3 DNA: TGTGCCAGCTCACCTCTAGGTGCGGGTAGCACAGATACGCAGTATTTT
J gene: TRBJ1-4; V gene: TRBV5-1; D gene: TRBD1; clone size: NA; CDR3 protein: CASSLVGQGKKLFF; CDR3 DNA: TGCGCCAGCAGCTTGGTGGGACAGGGGAAAAAACTGTTTTTT
J gene: TRBJ1-2; V gene: TRBV10-3; D gene: NA; clone size: NA; CDR3 protein: CAISESSANYGYTF; CDR3 DNA: TGTGCCATCAGTGAGTCGTCAGCTAACTATGGCTACACCTTC
J gene: TRBJ2-7; V gene: TRBV10-3; D gene: NA; clone size: NA; CDR3 protein: CAIRNGERHSYEQYF; CDR3 DNA: TGTGCCATCAGAAACGGAGAGCGGCACTCCTACGAGCAGTACTTC
J gene: TRBJ2-7; V gene: TRBV30; D gene: TRBD2; clone size: NA; CDR3 protein: CAWTPRSAGVGEQYF; CDR3 DNA: TGTGCCTGGACCCCCCGTTCAGCGGGAGTTGGAGAGCAGTACTTC
J gene: TRBJ2-1; V gene: TRBV30; D gene: NA; clone size: NA; CDR3 protein: CAWSVQHEQFF; CDR3 DNA: TGTGCCTGGAGTGTACAGCATGAGCAGTTCTTC
J gene: TRBJ2-2; V gene: TRBV2; D gene: TRBD2; clone size: NA; CDR3 protein: CASSRGLAGGAGELFF; CDR3 DNA: TGTGCCTCCTCTAGGGGACTAGCGGGAGGGGCCGGGGAGCTGTTTTTT
J gene: TRBJ2-3; V gene: TRBV27; D gene: NA; clone size: NA; CDR3 protein: CASKGDTQYF; CDR3 DNA: TGTGCCAGCAAGGGGGATACGCAGTATTTT
J gene: TRBJ2-2; V gene: TRBV7-6; D gene: NA; clone size: NA; CDR3 protein: CASSPRGGSGGGHRELFF; CDR3 DNA: TGTGCCAGCAGCCCCCGCGGGGGGTCAGGGGGGGGCCACCGGGAGCTGTTTTTT
J gene: TRBJ1-1; V gene: TRBV10-3; D gene: NA; clone size: NA; CDR3 protein: CAISAITNTEAFF; CDR3 DNA: TGTGCCATCAGCGCAATCACAAACACTGAAGCTTTCTTT
J gene: TRBJ2-7; V gene: TRBV6-1; D gene: NA; clone size: NA; CDR3 protein: CASSEGVGASYEQYF; CDR3 DNA: TGTGCCAGCAGTGAAGGGGTTGGGGCCTCCTACGAGCAGTACTTC
J gene: TRBJ2-2; V gene: TRBV6-1; D gene: TRBD2; clone size: few; CDR3 protein: CASSGGGRTKTGELFF; CDR3 DNA: TGTGCCAGCAGTGGGGGGGGACGGACAAAAACCGGGGAGCTGTTTTTT
J gene: TRBJ2-2; V gene: TRBV18; D gene: NA; clone size: NA; CDR3 protein: CASSTSRGSGELFF; CDR3 DNA: TGTGCCAGCTCGACGTCACGGGGGAGTGGGGAGCTGTTTTTT
J gene: TRBJ1-1; V gene: TRBV19; D gene: NA; clone size: few; CDR3 protein: CASNRHDTEAFF; CDR3 DNA: TGTGCCAGTAACCGACACGACACTGAAGCTTTCTTT
J gene: TRBJ1-4; V gene: TRBV4-2; D gene: NA; clone size: once; CDR3 protein: CASSQDPQGFEKLFF; CDR3 DNA: TGTGCCAGCAGCCAAGATCCTCAGGGTTTTGAAAAACTGTTTTTT
J gene: TRBJ2-1; V gene: TRBV28; D gene: TRBD1; clone size: NA; CDR3 protein: CASSYIGTVGDNEQFF; CDR3 DNA: TGTGCCAGCAGTTACATCGGGACAGTCGGGGACAATGAGCAGTTCTTC
J gene: TRBJ2-7; V gene: TRBV2; D gene: TRBD2; clone size: NA; CDR3 protein: CASSRGEMWNEQYF; CDR3 DNA: TGTGCCAGCAGTCGGGGGGAGATGTGGAACGAGCAGTACTTC
J gene: TRBJ2-3; V gene: TRBV2; D gene: NA; clone size: NA; CDR3 protein: CASKGGVTDTQYF; CDR3 DNA: TGTGCCAGCAAGGGGGGGGTCACAGATACGCAGTATTTT
J gene: TRBJ2-7; V gene: TRBV6-5; D gene: NA; clone size: NA; CDR3 protein: CASSRGASNPYEQYF; CDR3 DNA: TGTGCCAGCAGCAGGGGCGCTTCCAACCCCTACGAGCAGTACTTC
J gene: TRBJ1-1; V gene: TRBV10-3; D gene: TRBD1; clone size: NA; CDR3 protein: CAISEKGQGALNTEAFF; CDR3 DNA: TGTGCCATCAGTGAGAAGGGACAGGGGGCCCTGAACACTGAAGCTTTCTTT
J gene: TRBJ2-6; V gene: TRBV5-4; D gene: TRBD1; clone size: NA; CDR3 protein: CASSTTRGPGANVLTF; CDR3 DNA: TGTGCCAGCAGCACTACCAGGGGGCCTGGGGCCAACGTCCTGACTTTC
J gene: TRBJ1-2; V gene: TRBV28; D gene: TRBD1; clone size: NA; CDR3 protein: CASSAGGATGLGYGYTF; CDR3 DNA: TGTGCCAGCAGCGCAGGGGGCGCTACTGGTCTTGGCTATGGCTACACCTTC
J gene: TRBJ2-3; V gene: TRBV6-5; D gene: TRBD2; clone size: NA; CDR3 protein: CASSYLAGGSTDTQYF; CDR3 DNA: TGTGCCAGCAGTTATTTAGCGGGAGGGAGCACAGATACGCAGTATTTT
J gene: TRBJ2-7; V gene: TRBV30; D gene: TRBD2; clone size: NA; CDR3 protein: CAWSVRAAGGYEQYF; CDR3 DNA: TGTGCCTGGAGTGTACGGGCAGCGGGAGGCTACGAGCAGTACTTC
J gene: TRBJ1-3; V gene: TRBV6-5; D gene: NA; clone size: NA; CDR3 protein: CASSHRKSSGNTIYF; CDR3 DNA: TGTGCCAGCAGTCACAGGAAGAGCTCTGGAAACACCATATATTTT
J gene: TRBJ2-2; V gene: TRBV7-7; D gene: TRBD2; clone size: NA; CDR3 protein: CASSLGLAGVTGELFF; CDR3 DNA: TGTGCTAGCAGCCTAGGACTAGCGGGAGTGACCGGGGAGCTGTTTTTT
J gene: TRBJ2-2; V gene: TRBV2; D gene: NA; clone size: NA; CDR3 protein: CASSGTRTGELFF; CDR3 DNA: TGTGCCAGCAGTGGTACTAGAACCGGGGAGCTGTTTTTT
J gene: TRBJ2-5; V gene: TRBV7-7; D gene: NA; clone size: NA; CDR3 protein: CASSLRGETQYF; CDR3 DNA: TGTGCTAGCAGCTTACGCGGAGAGACCCAGTACTTC
J gene: TRBJ2-3; V gene: TRBV4-1; D gene: TRBD2; clone size: NA; CDR3 protein: CASSKLAGVHTDTQYF; CDR3 DNA: TGCGCCAGCAGCAAACTAGCGGGAGTTCACACAGATACGCAGTATTTT
J gene: TRBJ2-2; V gene: TRBV6-5; D gene: TRBD1; clone size: NA; CDR3 protein: CASSGQGYTGELFF; CDR3 DNA: TGTGCCAGCAGTGGACAGGGATACACCGGGGAGCTGTTTTTT
J gene: TRBJ1-5; V gene: TRBV4-2; D gene: TRBD1; clone size: NA; CDR3 protein: CASSQTDRGPSQPQHF; CDR3 DNA: TGTGCCAGCAGCCAAACAGACAGGGGGCCGTCTCAGCCCCAGCATTTT
J gene: TRBJ2-7; V gene: TRBV19; D gene: TRBD2; clone size: NA; CDR3 protein: CASRGLATSSYEQYF; CDR3 DNA: TGTGCCAGTAGGGGACTAGCGACGAGCTCCTACGAGCAGTACTTC
J gene: TRBJ2-7; V gene: TRBV19; D gene: NA; clone size: NA; CDR3 protein: CASSIAGRSYEQYF; CDR3 DNA: TGTGCCAGTAGTATAGCCGGGAGATCCTACGAGCAGTACTTC
J gene: TRBJ2-1; V gene: TRBV5-6; D gene: NA; clone size: NA; CDR3 protein: CASSFFASSAQRNEQFF; CDR3 DNA: TGTGCCAGCAGCTTCTTTGCGTCTAGCGCTCAGCGAAATGAGCAGTTCTTC
J gene: TRBJ1-2; V gene: TRBV30; D gene: TRBD1; clone size: NA; CDR3 protein: CAWSVGDSYGYTF; CDR3 DNA: TGTGCCTGGAGTGTAGGGGACAGTTATGGCTACACCTTC
J gene: TRBJ1-2; V gene: TRBV6-5; D gene: NA; clone size: NA; CDR3 protein: CATQDNYGYTF; CDR3 DNA: TGTGCCACCCAGGATAACTATGGCTACACCTTC
J gene: TRBJ2-1; V gene: TRBV7-9; D gene: TRBD1; clone size: NA; CDR3 protein: CASSGNRGSSYNEQFF; CDR3 DNA: TGTGCCAGCAGCGGGAACAGGGGTTCCTCCTACAATGAGCAGTTCTTC
J gene: TRBJ1-5; V gene: TRBV28; D gene: TRBD1; clone size: NA; CDR3 protein: CASRTTGVQPQHF; CDR3 DNA: TGTGCCAGCAGGACTACAGGGGTGCAGCCCCAGCATTTT
J gene: TRBJ2-1; V gene: TRBV5-4; D gene: NA; clone size: NA; CDR3 protein: CASSPGPGGDEQFF; CDR3 DNA: TGTGCCAGCAGCCCCGGGCCTGGAGGGGATGAGCAGTTCTTC
J gene: TRBJ2-5; V gene: TRBV28; D gene: TRBD1; clone size: NA; CDR3 protein: CASSLTGLETQYF; CDR3 DNA: TGTGCCAGCAGTTTGACAGGGCTTGAGACCCAGTACTTC
J gene: TRBJ2-7; V gene: TRBV7-6; D gene: TRBD2; clone size: NA; CDR3 protein: CASSLLAGGQGNEQYF; CDR3 DNA: TGTGCCAGCAGTCTACTAGCGGGAGGGCAGGGGAATGAGCAGTACTTC
J gene: TRBJ1-1; V gene: TRBV10-3; D gene: TRBD1; clone size: NA; CDR3 protein: CAISGTGGNTEAFF; CDR3 DNA: TGTGCCATCAGTGGGACAGGGGGGAACACTGAAGCTTTCTTT
J gene: TRBJ2-7; V gene: TRBV20-1; D gene: NA; clone size: NA; CDR3 protein: CSAERAGEQYF; CDR3 DNA: TGCAGTGCAGAAAGGGCGGGCGAGCAGTACTTC
J gene: TRBJ2-7; V gene: TRBV7-6; D gene: NA; clone size: NA; CDR3 protein: CASSLYRGPYEQYF; CDR3 DNA: TGTGCCAGCAGCTTATACCGCGGGCCCTACGAGCAGTACTTC
J gene: TRBJ2-3; V gene: TRBV18; D gene: TRBD2; clone size: NA; CDR3 protein: CASSAGTSGDTQYF; CDR3 DNA: TGTGCCAGCTCCGCTGGGACTAGCGGAGATACGCAGTATTTT